This entry features one TCR beta chain sequence. Its antigen is currently not known. There are no base qualities to consult, and no much larger clone falls within one base. V lost 2 bases and J lost 4 bases, and the count of bases not matched to a germline gene is 5. The CDR3 measures 15 amino acids from cysteine to phenylalanine. The sequence is cut down to CDR3 DNA, 45 bases in frame from base 1. As encoded in the germline V gene, CDR1 is SGDLS while CDR2 is YYNGEE. TCRbeta CDR3 regions were profiled with the immunoSEQ Assay using bias-controlled multiplex PCR amplification of genomic DNA. The authors' analysis ran thus. The absolute abundance of each unique TCRbeta CDR3 region was quantified after sequences were collapsed and filtered. Differential abundance was tested with two models: a binomial (Fisher-equivalent) model and a beta-binomial model that adds time-dependent variance fitted from healthy donors. Any clone with fewer than 5 combined templates was excluded, and a clone was called differentially abundant if its Benjamini-Hochberg FDR was below 0.01. The form v = (b*log(k)+a)^2 was used to model beta-binomial variance as a function of total template count across the two samples. The table was pulled from immuneACCESS by TCRdb, which kept in-frame rearrangements only. Such tables lose some clones; where checked, under half of the loss comes from unresolved V genes, and the rest has no known cause. V, J and clone size are taken as reported in that table, and D and trimming were inferred from the DNA itself. This sample lists some 72,000 clones; 90% were detected once. The biggest ten clones account for 2.5% to 3.5% of the sample.

During the collection period, no infections or other immune events were recorded for the healthy donors. Blood repertoires from healthy donors were used as a training cohort for calibrating time-dependent variance in a beta-binomial model of differential abundance of T-cell clones. There were some ten healthy donors in the training cohort, of whom 3 were female and 7 were male. On average the donors were around 41 years old, and their ages spanned roughly 29 to 70 years. Whole blood, obtained from a commercial supplier, was collected from each healthy donor at three time points spaced approximately two weeks apart. For immunosequencing, genomic DNA was extracted from unsorted whole blood. These data originate in a study of identifying expanded T cells in peripheral blood (dated by TCRdb to the late 2010s). Context from the whole study: Four technical replicates, made by sequencing separate aliquots from the same pool of genomic DNA, were compared pairwise. The paper's findings and limits, for the study overall: Both the number of clones called differentially abundant and the false-positive rate were significantly reduced by the beta-binomial model across all healthy-donor time intervals. Across all healthy donors, variance in clone template counts between roughly 2-week samples was found to increase significantly with total template count. The binomial model flagged around 1.2 differentially abundant clones between technical replicates, compared with about 17 over about 2 weeks and 19 over around four weeks. The authors expected that over much longer intervals, such as months to years, biological variance in healthy repertoires might increase even further.

The TCR originated in a person between 18 and 70 years old in good health. The sample was blood. Rearrangement joined TRBV9 to TRBJ2-3; TRBD1 fits 9 bases in the junction. The CDR3 here reads CASSVGQGSSDTQYF. The DNA is TGTGCCAGCAGCGTTGGACAGGGGTCCTCAGATACGCAGTATTTT.